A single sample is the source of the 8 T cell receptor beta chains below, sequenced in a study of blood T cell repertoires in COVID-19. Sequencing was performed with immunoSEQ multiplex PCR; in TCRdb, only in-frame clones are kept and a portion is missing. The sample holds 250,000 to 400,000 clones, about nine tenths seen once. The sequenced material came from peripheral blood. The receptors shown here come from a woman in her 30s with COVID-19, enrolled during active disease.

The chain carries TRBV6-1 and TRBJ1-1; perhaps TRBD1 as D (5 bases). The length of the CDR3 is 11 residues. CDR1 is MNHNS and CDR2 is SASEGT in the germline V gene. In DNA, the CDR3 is TGTGCGAGCCAGGGGAACACTGAAGCTTTCTTT. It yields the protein CASQGNTEAFF.

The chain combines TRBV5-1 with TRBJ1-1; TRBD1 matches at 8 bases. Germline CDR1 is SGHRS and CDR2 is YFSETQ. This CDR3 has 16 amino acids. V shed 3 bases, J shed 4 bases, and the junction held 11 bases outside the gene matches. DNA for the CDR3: TGCGCCAGCAGCTATCGGACAGGGCGACAGATCACTGAAGCTTTCTTT. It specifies CASSYRTGRQITEAFF.

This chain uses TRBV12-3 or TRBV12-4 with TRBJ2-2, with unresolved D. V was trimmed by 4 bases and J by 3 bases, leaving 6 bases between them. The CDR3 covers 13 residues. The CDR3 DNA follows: TGTGCCAGCAGTTGGAGTGACACCGGGGAGCTGTTTTTT. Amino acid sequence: CASSWSDTGELFF.

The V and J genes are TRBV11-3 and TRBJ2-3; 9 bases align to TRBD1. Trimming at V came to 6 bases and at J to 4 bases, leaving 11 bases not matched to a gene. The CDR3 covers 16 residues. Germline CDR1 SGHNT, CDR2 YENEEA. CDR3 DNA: TGTGCCAGCAGACGTCGGACAGGGGTGTTGGCAGATACGCAGTATTTT. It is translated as CASRRRTGVLADTQYF.

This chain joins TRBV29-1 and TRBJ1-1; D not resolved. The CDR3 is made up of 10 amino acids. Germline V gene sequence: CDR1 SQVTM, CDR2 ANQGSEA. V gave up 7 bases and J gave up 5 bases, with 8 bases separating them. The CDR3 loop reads CSAMRTEAFF. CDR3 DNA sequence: TGCAGCGCCATGAGGACTGAAGCTTTCTTT.

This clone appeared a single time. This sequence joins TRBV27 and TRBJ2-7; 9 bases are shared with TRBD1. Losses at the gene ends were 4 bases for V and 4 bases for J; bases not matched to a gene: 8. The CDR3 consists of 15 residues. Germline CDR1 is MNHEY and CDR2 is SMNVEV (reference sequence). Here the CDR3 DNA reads TGTGCCAGCAGTTACCCGGGACAGGGTGTGTACGAGCAGTACTTC. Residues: CASSYPGQGVYEQYF.

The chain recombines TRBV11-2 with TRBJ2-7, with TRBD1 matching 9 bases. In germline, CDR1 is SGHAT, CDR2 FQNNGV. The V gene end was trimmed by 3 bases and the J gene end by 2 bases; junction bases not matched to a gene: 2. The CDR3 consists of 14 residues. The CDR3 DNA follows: TGTGCCAGCAGCTTTTACAGGGGGCCCTACGAGCAGTACTTC. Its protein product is CASSFYRGPYEQYF.

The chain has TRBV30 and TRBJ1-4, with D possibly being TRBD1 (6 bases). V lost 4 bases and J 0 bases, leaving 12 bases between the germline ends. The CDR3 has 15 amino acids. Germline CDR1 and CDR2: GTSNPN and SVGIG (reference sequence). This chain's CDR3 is CAWTWDIATNEKLFF. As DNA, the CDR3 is TGTGCCTGGACATGGGACATCGCAACTAATGAAAAACTGTTTTTT.